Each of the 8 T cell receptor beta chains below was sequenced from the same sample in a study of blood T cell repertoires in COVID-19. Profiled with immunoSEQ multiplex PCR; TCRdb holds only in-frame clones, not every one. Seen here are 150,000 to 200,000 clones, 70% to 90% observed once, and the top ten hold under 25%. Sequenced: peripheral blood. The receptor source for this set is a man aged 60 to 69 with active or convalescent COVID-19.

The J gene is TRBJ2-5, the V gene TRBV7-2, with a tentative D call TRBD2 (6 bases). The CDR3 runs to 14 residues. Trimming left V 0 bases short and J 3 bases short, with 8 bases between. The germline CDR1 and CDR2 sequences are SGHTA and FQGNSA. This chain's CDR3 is CASSLAWGEETQYF. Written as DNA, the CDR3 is TGTGCCAGCAGCTTAGCGTGGGGGGAAGAGACCCAGTACTTC.

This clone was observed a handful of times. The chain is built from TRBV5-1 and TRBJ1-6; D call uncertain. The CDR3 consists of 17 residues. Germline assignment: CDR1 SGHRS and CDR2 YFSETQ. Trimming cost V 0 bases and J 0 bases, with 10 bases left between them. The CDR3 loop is CASSLGTASSYNSPLHF. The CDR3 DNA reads TGCGCCAGCAGCTTGGGAACAGCCAGCTCCTATAATTCACCCCTCCACTTT. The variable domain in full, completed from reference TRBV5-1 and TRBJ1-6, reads KAGVTQTPRYLIKTRGQQVTLSCSPISGHRSVSWYQQTPGQGLQFLFEYFSETQRNKGNFPGRFSGRQFSNSRSEMNVSTLELGDSALYLCASSLGTASSYNSPLHFGNGTRLTVT.

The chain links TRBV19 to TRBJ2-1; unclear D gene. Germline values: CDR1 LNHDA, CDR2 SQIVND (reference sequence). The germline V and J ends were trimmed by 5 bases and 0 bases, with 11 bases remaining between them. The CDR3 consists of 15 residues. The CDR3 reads CASSLGRNSYNEQFF. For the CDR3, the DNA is TGTGCCAGTAGTTTAGGCAGGAACTCCTACAATGAGCAGTTCTTC.

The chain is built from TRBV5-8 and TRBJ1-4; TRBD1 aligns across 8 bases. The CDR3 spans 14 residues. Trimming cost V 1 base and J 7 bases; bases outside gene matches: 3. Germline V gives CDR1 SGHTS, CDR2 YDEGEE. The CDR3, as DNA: TGTGCCAGCAGCTTGTGGACAGGGAGTGAAAAACTGTTTTTT. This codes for CASSLWTGSEKLFF.

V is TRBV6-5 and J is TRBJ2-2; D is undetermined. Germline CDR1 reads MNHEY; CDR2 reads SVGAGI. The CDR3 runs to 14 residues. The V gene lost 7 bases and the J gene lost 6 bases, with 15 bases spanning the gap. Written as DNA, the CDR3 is TGTGCCAGCACCCCCTACGGGTCGGCCGGGGAGCTGTTTTTT. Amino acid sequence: CASTPYGSAGELFF.

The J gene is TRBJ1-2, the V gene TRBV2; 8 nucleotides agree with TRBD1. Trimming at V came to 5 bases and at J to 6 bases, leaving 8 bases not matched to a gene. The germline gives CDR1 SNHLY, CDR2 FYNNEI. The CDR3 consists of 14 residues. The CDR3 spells CASSPLQGAHGYTF. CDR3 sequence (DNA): TGTGCCAGCAGTCCCCTCCAGGGGGCGCATGGCTACACCTTC. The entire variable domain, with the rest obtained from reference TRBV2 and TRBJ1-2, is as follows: EPEVTQTPSHQVTQMGQEVILRCVPISNHLYFYWYRQILGQKVEFLVSFYNNEISEKSEIFDDQFSVERPDGSNFTLKIRSTKLEDSAMYFCASSPLQGAHGYTFGSGTRLTVV.

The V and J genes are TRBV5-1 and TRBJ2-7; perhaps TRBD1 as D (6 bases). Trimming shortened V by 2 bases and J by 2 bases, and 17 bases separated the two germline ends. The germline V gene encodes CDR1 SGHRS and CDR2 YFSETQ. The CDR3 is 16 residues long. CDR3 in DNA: TGCGCCAGCAGCTTAAACCCGGGGACACTGACCTACGAGCAGTACTTC. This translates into CASSLNPGTLTYEQYF.

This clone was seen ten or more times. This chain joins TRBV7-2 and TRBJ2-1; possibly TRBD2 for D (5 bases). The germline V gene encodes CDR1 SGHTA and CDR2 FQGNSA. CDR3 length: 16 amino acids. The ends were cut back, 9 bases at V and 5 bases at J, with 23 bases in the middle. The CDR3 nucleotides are TGTGCCAGAATGAGGGCAGACCCCGGACTGAACAATGAGCAGTTCTTC. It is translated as CARMRADPGLNNEQFF.